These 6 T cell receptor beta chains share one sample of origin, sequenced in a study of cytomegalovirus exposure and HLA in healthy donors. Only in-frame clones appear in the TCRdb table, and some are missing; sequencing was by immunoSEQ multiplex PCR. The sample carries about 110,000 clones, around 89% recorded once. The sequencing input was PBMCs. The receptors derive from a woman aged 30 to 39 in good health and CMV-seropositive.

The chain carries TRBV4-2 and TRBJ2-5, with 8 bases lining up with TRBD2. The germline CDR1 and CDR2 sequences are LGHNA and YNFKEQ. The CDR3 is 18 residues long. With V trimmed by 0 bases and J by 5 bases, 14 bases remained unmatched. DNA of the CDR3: TGTGCCAGCAGCCAAGATCTCACTAGCGGAGCCCTGGGGGAGACCCAGTACTTC. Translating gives CASSQDLTSGALGETQYF.

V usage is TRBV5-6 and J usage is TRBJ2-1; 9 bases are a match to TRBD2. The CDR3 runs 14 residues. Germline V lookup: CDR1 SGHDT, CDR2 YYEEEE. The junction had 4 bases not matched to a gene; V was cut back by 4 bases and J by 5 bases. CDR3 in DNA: TGTGCCAGCAGCCAGGGACTAGCCCACAATGAGCAGTTCTTC. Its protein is CASSQGLAHNEQFF.

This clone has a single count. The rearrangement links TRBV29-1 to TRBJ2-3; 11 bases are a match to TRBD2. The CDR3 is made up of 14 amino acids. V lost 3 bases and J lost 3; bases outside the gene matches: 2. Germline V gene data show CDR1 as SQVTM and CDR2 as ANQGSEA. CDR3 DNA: TGCAGCGTTGATGCTAGCGGGAGGACAGATACGCAGTATTTT. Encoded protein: CSVDASGRTDTQYF.

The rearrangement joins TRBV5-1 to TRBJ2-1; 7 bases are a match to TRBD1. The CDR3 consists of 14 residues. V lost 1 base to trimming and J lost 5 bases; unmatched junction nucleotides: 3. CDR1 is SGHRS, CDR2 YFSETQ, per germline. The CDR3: CASSLYRGNNEQFF. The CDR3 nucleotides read TGCGCCAGCAGCTTGTACAGGGGCAACAATGAGCAGTTCTTC.

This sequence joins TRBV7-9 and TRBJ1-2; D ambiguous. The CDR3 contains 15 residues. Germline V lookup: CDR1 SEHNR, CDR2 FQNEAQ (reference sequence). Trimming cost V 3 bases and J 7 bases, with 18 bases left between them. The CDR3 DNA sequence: TGTGCCAGCAGCTTGTTTTCGCGAGGGATCTCTGGCTACACCTTC. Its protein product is CASSLFSRGISGYTF.

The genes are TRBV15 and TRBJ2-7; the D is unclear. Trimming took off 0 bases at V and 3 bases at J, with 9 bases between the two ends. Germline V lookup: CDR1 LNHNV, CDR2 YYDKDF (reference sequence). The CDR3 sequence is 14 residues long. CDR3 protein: CATSRDQAVYEQYF. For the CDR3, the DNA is TGTGCCACCAGCAGAGATCAGGCAGTCTACGAGCAGTACTTC.